This is a list of T cell receptor beta chains from one sample in a study of blood T cell repertoires in COVID-19. Produced via immunoSEQ multiplex PCR; TCRdb's table is partial and in-frame only. The table lists under 300,000 clones, approximately 87% of them singletons, with over 4.5% in the top ten. Source material: peripheral blood. These receptors all stem from a man between 60 and 75 years old who had recovered from COVID-19. CDR3s include the opening cysteine and the closing phenylalanine or tryptophan. D genes are given only for firm matches. Size is omitted from some rows. Given values are once, few, many or a class for expanded clones.

TRBJ2-5 | NA | TRBD1 | TRBV11-2 | TGTGCCAGCAGCGCAGTCGGGACAGGGGGAGAGACCCAGTACTTC | CASSAVGTGGETQYF
TRBJ1-4 | NA | NA | TRBV7-6 | TGTGCCAGCGCGGGTTTGAGGCTGTTTTTT | CASAGLRLFF
TRBJ2-1 | NA | TRBD1 | TRBV19 | TGTGCCAGTAGGGGTGGACAGGGGGGGTCCTACAATGAGCAGTTCTTC | CASRGGQGGSYNEQFF
TRBJ1-5 | NA | NA | TRBV24-1 | TGTGCCACCAGTGCCCCAGGTGGGCATCAGCCCCAGCATTTT | CATSAPGGHQPQHF
TRBJ1-1 | NA | NA | TRBV18 | TGTGCCAGCTCACTAAAATCGGACACTGAAGCTTTCTTT | CASSLKSDTEAFF
TRBJ2-3 | NA | TRBD2 | TRBV11-2 | TGTGCCAGCACTCCACTCGGACTAGCGGGAGCGGATACGCAGTATTTT | CASTPLGLAGADTQYF
TRBJ2-3 | NA | NA | TRBV3-1/TRBV3-2 | TGTGCCAGCAGCGAGACGGAGGGCCTCGGCACAGATACGCAGTATTTT | CASSETEGLGTDTQYF
TRBJ2-6 | NA | NA | TRBV14 | TGTGCCAGCAGCCAAATCCGGGGAAGGGCTGGGGCCAACGTCCTGACTTTC | CASSQIRGRAGANVLTF
TRBJ2-5 | NA | NA | TRBV7-8 | TGTGCCAGCAGCCCCAGCCGTTGGCGGGAAGGCCGGGAGACCCAGTACTTC | CASSPSRWREGRETQYF
TRBJ1-1 | NA | NA | TRBV4-1 | TGCGCCAGCAGCCAAGTCCCCCTAGGTTTTGGCACTGAAGCTTTCTTT | CASSQVPLGFGTEAFF
TRBJ1-1 | NA | TRBD1 | TRBV7-3 | TGTGCCAGCAGCCGAGACAGGGTGAGCACTGAAGCTTTCTTT | CASSRDRVSTEAFF
TRBJ2-7 | NA | NA | TRBV6-6 | TGTGCCAGCAGTTACTCGATGGGCCGTAGCTCCTACGAGCAGTACTTC | CASSYSMGRSSYEQYF
TRBJ2-7 | NA | TRBD2 | TRBV29-1 | TGCAGCGTTGGCGGGGGTAGGGCCTCCTACGAGCAGTACTTC | CSVGGGRASYEQYF
TRBJ2-5 | NA | NA | TRBV4-1 | TGCGCCAGCAGCCAAGCCCCGGGTCCCGGCGAAGGGACCCAGTACTTC | CASSQAPGPGEGTQYF
TRBJ2-5 | NA | NA | TRBV7-9 | TGTGCCAGCAGGGACAGAGCCCAGACAGGCTGGGAGACCCAGTACTTC | CASRDRAQTGWETQYF
TRBJ2-7 | NA | NA | TRBV6-5 | TGTGCCAGCAGTTACTCGACCCCTCCCGGGGACGAGCAGTACTTC | CASSYSTPPGDEQYF
TRBJ2-1 | NA | NA | TRBV5-1 | TGCGCCAGCAGCTCGGACTCCTCCTACAATGAGCAGTTCTTC | CASSSDSSYNEQFF
TRBJ1-2 | NA | TRBD1 | TRBV15 | TGTGCCACCAGCAAAACCAACCGGATAACAGGAGGGGGCCTGGATGGCTACACCTTC | CATSKTNRITGGGLDGYTF
TRBJ2-7 | once | NA | TRBV5-1 | TGCGCCAGCAGCTTGTCAGGGAACTACGAGCAGTACTTC | CASSLSGNYEQYF
TRBJ1-6 | NA | TRBD1 | TRBV5-4 | TGTGCCAGCAGCCAAGGACAGGGTGGCAATTCACCCCTCCACTTT | CASSQGQGGNSPLHF
TRBJ2-7 | NA | TRBD1 | TRBV29-1 | TGCAGCGTAGGGACAGGGCCACCTTCCTACGAGCAGTACTTC | CSVGTGPPSYEQYF
TRBJ2-1 | NA | NA | TRBV7-6 | TGTGCCAGCAGCTTAGATGCAGGGCCCTACAATGAGCAGTTCTTC | CASSLDAGPYNEQFF
TRBJ2-1 | NA | TRBD2 | TRBV5-8 | TGTGCCAGCACTTTTAGCGGGACATCCTACAATGAGCAGTTCTTC | CASTFSGTSYNEQFF
TRBJ2-3 | few | TRBD1 | TRBV2 | TGTGCCAGCCGCAGGGGGTTCACAGATACGCAGTATTTT | CASRRGFTDTQYF
TRBJ1-1 | NA | NA | TRBV10-3 | TGTGCCATCAGTGTTCTCAACACTGAAGCTTTCTTT | CAISVLNTEAFF
TRBJ2-5 | NA | NA | TRBV6-1 | TGTGCCAGCAGTGACGATGTGGGGGCGCGGGAGACCCAGTACTTC | CASSDDVGARETQYF
TRBJ1-1 | NA | NA | TRBV7-2 | TGTGCCAGCAGCTTAGATCAGTCGGCGGCCGCTTTCTTT | CASSLDQSAAAFF
TRBJ1-5 | few | TRBD1 | TRBV30 | TGTGCCTGGAGTCCAGACAGGGGGGGACAGCCCCAGCATTTT | CAWSPDRGGQPQHF
TRBJ2-7 | NA | NA | TRBV6-5 | TGTGCCAGCAGGGACAGAAAATACGAGCAGTACTTC | CASRDRKYEQYF
TRBJ1-4 | NA | NA | TRBV5-1 | TGCGCCAGCAGCGCCGTACGCGGCCGTGAAAAACTGTTTTTT | CASSAVRGREKLFF
TRBJ1-1 | NA | TRBD1 | TRBV27 | TGTGCCAGCAGGGACAGGGGATTGAACACTGAAGCTTTCTTT | CASRDRGLNTEAFF
TRBJ2-7 | NA | TRBD2 | TRBV5-1 | TGCGCCAGCAGCCCGGGGGGGACACTAGTCGGGGAGCAGTACTTC | CASSPGGTLVGEQYF
TRBJ2-7 | NA | NA | TRBV5-4 | TGTGCCAGCAGCTTGTACTTACAGGGATCGAAATCCTACGAGCAGTACTTC | CASSLYLQGSKSYEQYF
TRBJ2-7 | NA | NA | TRBV6-6 | TGTGCCAGCAGTTCCACACAGGGATCCTACGAGCAGTACTTC | CASSSTQGSYEQYF
TRBJ2-2 | NA | NA | TRBV18 | TGTGCCAGCTCACCGTCCAGAAACACCGGGGAGCTGTTTTTT | CASSPSRNTGELFF
TRBJ1-2 | NA | TRBD1 | TRBV2 | TGTGCCAGCAGTGCAGGTGGAGGGGGCTTTGGCTACACCTTC | CASSAGGGGFGYTF
TRBJ2-3 | few | TRBD2 | TRBV14 | TGTGCCAGCAGCCAAGCTAGCGGACCTTACACAGATACGCAGTATTTT | CASSQASGPYTDTQYF
TRBJ2-7 | NA | TRBD1 | TRBV5-1 | TGCGCCAGCAGCGGACAGGGTGGCGGTGAGCAGTACTTC | CASSGQGGGEQYF
TRBJ2-5 | NA | TRBD1 | TRBV7-3 | TGTGCCAGCAGCCCGGGGACAGAAGAGACCCAGTACTTC | CASSPGTEETQYF
TRBJ2-5 | NA | TRBD2 | TRBV7-3 | TGTGCCAGCAGCTTGACCGGGGGGGCCCGGGAGACCCAGTACTTC | CASSLTGGARETQYF
TRBJ2-2 | NA | NA | TRBV4-1 | TGCGCCAGCAGCCAAGTGGACAGCCGAGCCGGGGAGCTGTTTTTT | CASSQVDSRAGELFF
TRBJ2-2 | NA | TRBD2 | TRBV2 | TGTGCCAGCAGTGCGCGCCCGAGGACTAGTACCGGGGAGCTGTTTTTT | CASSARPRTSTGELFF
TRBJ2-1 | NA | NA | TRBV7-3 | TGTGCCAGCAGCTTTTCCCGGGGCTCCTACAATGAGCAGTTCTTC | CASSFSRGSYNEQFF
TRBJ2-1 | NA | NA | TRBV12-3/TRBV12-4 | TGTGCCAGCAGTTCCCAGGGCCTGGAGCAGTTCTTC | CASSSQGLEQFF
TRBJ2-5 | once | NA | TRBV30 | TGTGCCTGGAGTGCCCGTTCTGGGCTTGAGACCCAGTACTTC | CAWSARSGLETQYF
TRBJ2-1 | NA | TRBD2 | TRBV5-5 | TGTGCCAGCAGCCTTAGACTAGCTACCTACAATGAGCAGTTCTTC | CASSLRLATYNEQFF
TRBJ1-1 | few | NA | TRBV11-2 | TGTGCCAGCAGCCTTAACACTGAAGCTTTCTTT | CASSLNTEAFF
TRBJ2-3 | NA | TRBD1 | TRBV6-6 | TGTGCCAGCAGGTTCCGGGACAGGGGCACAGATACGCAGTATTTT | CASRFRDRGTDTQYF
TRBJ2-7 | NA | NA | TRBV30 | TGTGCCTGGAGAACGAGCAACGAGCAGTACTTC | CAWRTSNEQYF
TRBJ1-5 | NA | NA | TRBV28 | TGTGCCAGCACCTCTTGGGGGGACAATCAGCCCCAGCATTTT | CASTSWGDNQPQHF
TRBJ2-7 | NA | TRBD1 | TRBV5-4 | TGTGCCAGCAGTAAACAGGGGGCGAGGTACGAGCAGTACTTC | CASSKQGARYEQYF
TRBJ2-2 | once | NA | TRBV5-1 | TGCGCCAGCAGCCTACAGGGGAACACCGGGGAGCTGTTTTTT | CASSLQGNTGELFF
TRBJ1-2 | NA | NA | TRBV5-1 | TGCGCCAGCAGCTCCGGACAGAACTATGGCTACACCTTC | CASSSGQNYGYTF